This T cell receptor beta chain was sequenced in a study of response to subunit inactivated influenza vaccine. Study-wide points: There was a suggestion from the authors that each seasonal influenza vaccination recruits few new T cells.

This clonotype has only a few counts. Its antigen is still unknown. One entry per CDR3 protein results from TCRdb running MiXCR on the RT-PCR reads. The data hold under 550,000 distinct CDR3 sequences, with 6% to 9% observed a single time. The CDR3 is made up of 17 amino acids. Trimming cost V 0 bases and J 9 bases; bases outside gene matches: 13. From germline, CDR1 is LGHNA and CDR2 YNFKEQ. This receptor was obtained from a man between 50 and 75 years old who received an inactivated influenza vaccine. The sample consisted of PBMCs from blood, taken about 24 months after vaccination. The V and J genes are TRBV4-2 and TRBJ2-1, with 8 bases lining up with TRBD2. In nucleotides, the CDR3 is TGTGCCAGCAGCCAAGAAAGTAATAGCGGGGTCGGCGGTGAGCAGTTCTTC. Its protein is CASSQESNSGVGGEQFF.